Each of the 9 T cell receptor beta chains below was sequenced from the same sample in a study of shared clonotypes between healthy human individuals. Some clones are missing from TCRdb's copy, which holds only in-frame ones; the method was immunoSEQ multiplex PCR. The top ten hold 0.3% to 0.4% of the sample, which has more than 2,000,000 clones, approximately 95% seen once. Sequencing was performed on naive CD4+ T cells from PBMCs. Subset reported: CD45RA+ positively selected. Receptors were obtained from a man aged 18 to 30 in good health. Some clones in this sample may be carry-over from other donors' samples.

V and J are TRBV29-1 and TRBJ2-5; D perhaps matches TRBD2 (6 bases). Between the trimmed V and J ends, which lost 4 bases and 2 bases, there was a span of 14 bases. The CDR3 totals 14 residues. Germline CDR1 is SQVTM and CDR2 is ANQGSEA. CDR3 sequence: CSVAGLPEQETQYF. Written as DNA, the CDR3 is TGCAGCGTTGCTGGACTACCGGAACAAGAGACCCAGTACTTC.

The chain has TRBV28 and TRBJ1-3, with D tentatively TRBD1 (6 bases). Germline V gives CDR1 MDHEN, CDR2 SYDVKM. The length of the CDR3 is 15 residues. V shed 5 bases and J shed 10 bases, with 21 bases lying between them. The CDR3 sequence is CASSPIPARGSTIYF. CDR3 nucleotides: TGTGCCAGCAGTCCCATCCCGGCCAGGGGAAGTACCATATATTTT.

The rearrangement links TRBV10-3 to TRBJ1-2, with TRBD1 identical over 9 bases. Trimming took 4 bases from V and 5 from J; bases not matched to a gene: 2. The germline V gene has CDR1 ENHRY and CDR2 SYGVKD. The CDR3 is made up of 13 amino acids. The CDR3 region has the DNA TGTGCCATCAGTGGGGACAGGGCATATGGCTACACCTTC. It translates to CAISGDRAYGYTF.

The chain recombines TRBV7-2 with TRBJ2-5, with D possibly TRBD1 on 8 matching bases. Per germline, CDR1 SGHTA and CDR2 FQGNSA. The CDR3 is 15 amino acids. Trimming cost V 5 bases and J 5 bases, with 18 bases left between them. CDR3 protein: CASSDRGGFPETQYF. CDR3 sequence (DNA): TGTGCCAGCAGCGACAGGGGAGGGTTTCCTGAGACCCAGTACTTC.

This clone appeared a few times. The identical CDR3 is also encoded by other nucleotide sequences in the sample. This rearrangement joins TRBV20-1 to TRBJ1-5, with D possibly TRBD1 on 5 matching bases. Deletions cut 2 bases from V and 7 bases from J, with 6 bases between. The length of the CDR3 is 11 residues. Germline V lookup: CDR1 DFQATT, CDR2 SNEGSKA (reference sequence). CDR3 sequence: CSARWGQPQHF. CDR3 nucleotide sequence: TGCAGTGCTAGATGGGGGCAGCCCCAGCATTTT.

V and J are TRBV7-2 and TRBJ2-1; D is tentatively TRBD1 or TRBD2 (5 bases each). The V and J ends lost 5 bases and 2 bases respectively, with 13 bases between them. CDR1 and CDR2 from the germline V gene are SGHTA and FQGNSA. The CDR3 spans 15 residues. The CDR3 DNA reads as TGTGCCAGCAGCAACTCCGGGACCCCCTACAATGAGCAGTTCTTC. Translating it yields CASSNSGTPYNEQFF. Drawing the rest from reference TRBV7-2 and TRBJ2-1, the complete variable domain is GAGVSQSPSNKVTEKGKDVELRCDPISGHTALYWYRQSLGQGLEFLIYFQGNSAPDKSGLPSDRFSAERTGGSVSTLTIQRTQQEDSAVYLCASSNSGTPYNEQFFGPGTRLTVL.

The chain couples TRBV19 to TRBJ2-1; 7 nucleotides line up with TRBD1. CDR1 is LNHDA and CDR2 is SQIVND in the germline V gene (reference sequence). This CDR3 has 17 residues. After removal of 5 bases from V and 0 bases from J, the junction contained 10 bases not matched to a gene. The CDR3 spells CASSPWDRPSSYNEQFF. The CDR3 nucleotides are TGTGCCAGTAGTCCATGGGACAGACCAAGCTCCTACAATGAGCAGTTCTTC.

This rearrangement joins TRBV4-1 to TRBJ2-2; D remains ambiguous. V was pared by 3 bases and J by 3 bases, with 11 bases between. CDR3 length: 15 residues. The germline V gene encodes CDR1 MGHRA and CDR2 YSYEKL. The CDR3 nucleotides are TGCGCCAGCAGCCAGGAGACACGTTACACCGGGGAGCTGTTTTTT. Encoded protein: CASSQETRYTGELFF.

The chain uses TRBV10-3 and TRBJ1-2, with unresolved D. The CDR3 has 13 amino acids. Looked up from germline, CDR1 is ENHRY and CDR2 is SYGVKD. Deletions cut 6 bases from V and 5 bases from J, with 13 bases between. CDR3 protein: CAIRVDRVYGYTF. The DNA for the CDR3 is TGTGCCATCAGAGTGGATAGAGTTTATGGCTACACCTTC.